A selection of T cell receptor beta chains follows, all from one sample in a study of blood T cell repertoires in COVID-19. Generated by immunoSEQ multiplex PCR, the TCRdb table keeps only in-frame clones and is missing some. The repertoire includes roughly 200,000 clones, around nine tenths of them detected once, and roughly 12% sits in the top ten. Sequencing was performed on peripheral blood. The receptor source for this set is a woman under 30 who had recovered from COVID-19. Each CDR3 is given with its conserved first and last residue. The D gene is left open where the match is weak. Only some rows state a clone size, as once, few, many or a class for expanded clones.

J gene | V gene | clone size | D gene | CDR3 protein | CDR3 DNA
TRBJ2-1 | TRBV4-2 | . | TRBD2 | CASSQGPSGDNEQFF | TGTGCCAGCAGCCAAGGTCCTAGCGGAGACAATGAGCAGTTCTTC
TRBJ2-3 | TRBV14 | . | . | CASSQDLSGLSYF | TGTGCCAGCAGCCAAGATCTGAGCGGGCTAAGTTATTTT
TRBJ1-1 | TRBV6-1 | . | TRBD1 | CASSPTGANTEAFF | TGTGCCAGCAGTCCGACAGGGGCGAACACTGAAGCTTTCTTT
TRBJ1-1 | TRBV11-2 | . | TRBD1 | CASSLGRGSEAFF | TGTGCCAGCAGCTTAGGCAGGGGGTCTGAAGCTTTCTTT
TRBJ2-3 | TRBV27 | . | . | CASMRVTRTDTQYF | TGTGCCAGCATGAGAGTAACTCGCACAGATACGCAGTATTTT
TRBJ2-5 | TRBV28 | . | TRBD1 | CASSPRTGVNQETQYF | TGTGCCAGCAGCCCCCGGACAGGGGTTAACCAAGAGACCCAGTACTTC
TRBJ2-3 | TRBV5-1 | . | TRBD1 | CASSFRDRGTDTQYF | TGCGCCAGCAGCTTCCGGGACAGGGGGACAGATACGCAGTATTTT
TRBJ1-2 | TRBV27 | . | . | CASSLSRDTLNYGYTF | TGTGCCAGCAGTTTATCCCGGGACACACTTAACTATGGCTACACCTTC
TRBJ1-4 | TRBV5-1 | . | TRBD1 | CASSLTGAGEKLFF | TGCGCCAGCAGCCTGACAGGGGCAGGTGAAAAACTGTTTTTT
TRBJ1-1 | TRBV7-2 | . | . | CASSLTTTEAFF | TGTGCCAGCAGTTTGACTACGACTGAAGCTTTCTTT
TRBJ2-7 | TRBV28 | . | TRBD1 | CASSLRDRGPSNFGEQYF | TGTGCCAGCAGTTTACGGGACAGGGGCCCATCTAACTTTGGCGAGCAGTACTTC
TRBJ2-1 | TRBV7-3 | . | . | CASSAEGLTRNEQFF | TGTGCCAGCAGCGCGGAGGGGCTCACTCGGAATGAGCAGTTCTTC
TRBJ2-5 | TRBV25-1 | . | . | CASSEVMAQRGTQYF | TGTGCCAGCAGTGAAGTGATGGCCCAAAGGGGGACCCAGTACTTC
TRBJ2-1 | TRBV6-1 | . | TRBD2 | CASSEIGLAGAGEQFF | TGTGCCAGCAGTGAGATTGGGCTAGCGGGAGCAGGTGAGCAGTTCTTC
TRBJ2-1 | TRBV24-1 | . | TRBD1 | CATSDSGQGVDNEQFF | TGTGCCACCAGTGATTCGGGACAGGGAGTGGACAATGAGCAGTTCTTC
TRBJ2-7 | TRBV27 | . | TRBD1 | CASSPGQSYEQYF | TGTGCCAGCAGTCCGGGACAGTCGTACGAGCAGTACTTC
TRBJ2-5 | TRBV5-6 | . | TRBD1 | CASSTTSTGMAETQYF | TGTGCCAGCAGCACTACTTCGACAGGGATGGCGGAGACCCAGTACTTC
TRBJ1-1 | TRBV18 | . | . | CASSPGRLNTEAFF | TGTGCCAGCTCACCTGGTCGGTTGAACACTGAAGCTTTCTTT
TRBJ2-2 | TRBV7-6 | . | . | CASSHWEFANTGELFF | TGTGCCAGCAGCCATTGGGAGTTCGCGAACACCGGGGAGCTGTTTTTT
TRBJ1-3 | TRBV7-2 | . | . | CASSQRAINSGNTIYF | TGTGCCAGCAGCCAGAGGGCAATAAACTCTGGAAACACCATATATTTT
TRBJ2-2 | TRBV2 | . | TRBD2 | CASSESWLAETTGELFF | TGTGCCAGCAGTGAATCTTGGCTAGCGGAGACCACCGGGGAGCTGTTTTTT
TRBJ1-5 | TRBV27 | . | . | CASSSFRMHREQDHPQHF | TGTGCCAGCAGTTCGTTTCGGATGCACAGGGAGCAGGATCATCCCCAGCATTTT
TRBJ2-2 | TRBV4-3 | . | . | CASSHDSFGNTGELFF | TGCGCCAGCAGCCATGACTCCTTCGGTAACACCGGGGAGCTGTTTTTT
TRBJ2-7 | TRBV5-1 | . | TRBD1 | CASSGTGIRSEQYF | TGCGCCAGCAGCGGGACAGGGATCCGAAGCGAGCAGTACTTC
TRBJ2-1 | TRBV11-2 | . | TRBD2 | CASSSPSAGVYNEQFF | TGTGCCAGCAGCTCCCCTTCAGCGGGAGTCTACAATGAGCAGTTCTTC
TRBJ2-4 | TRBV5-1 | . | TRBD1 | CASSLGTGDGKNIQYF | TGCGCCAGCAGCTTAGGGACAGGGGATGGCAAAAACATTCAGTACTTC
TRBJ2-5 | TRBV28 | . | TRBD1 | CASSPPGTGVPQETQYF | TGTGCCAGCAGTCCCCCCGGGACAGGGGTTCCCCAAGAGACCCAGTACTTC
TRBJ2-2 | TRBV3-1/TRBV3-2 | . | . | CASSREGGPGIGLTGELFF | TGTGCCAGCAGTCGAGAGGGGGGGCCCGGAATAGGGCTAACCGGGGAGCTGTTTTTT
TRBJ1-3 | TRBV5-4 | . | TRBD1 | CASSRDRSSGNTIYF | TGTGCCAGCAGCCGGGACAGAAGCTCTGGAAACACCATATATTTT
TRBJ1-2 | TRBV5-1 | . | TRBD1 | CASSLRTGGIDGYTF | TGCGCCAGCAGCTTACGGACAGGGGGCATCGATGGCTACACCTTC
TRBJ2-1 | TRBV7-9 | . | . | CASSLVWGVSYNEQFF | TGTGCCAGCAGCTTAGTATGGGGGGTTTCCTACAATGAGCAGTTCTTC
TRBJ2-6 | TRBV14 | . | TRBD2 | CASSQDWGGPLGTGANVLTF | TGTGCCAGCAGCCAAGATTGGGGGGGTCCGCTTGGAACTGGGGCCAACGTCCTGACTTTC
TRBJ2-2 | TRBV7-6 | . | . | CASSLSRQTSNTGELFF | TGTGCCAGCAGCTTGAGCCGACAGACCTCGAACACCGGGGAGCTGTTTTTT
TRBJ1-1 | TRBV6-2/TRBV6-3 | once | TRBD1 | CASSLSFDLGTGGPDTEAFF | TGTGCCAGCAGTCTTTCCTTTGATTTGGGGACAGGGGGCCCCGACACTGAAGCTTTCTTT
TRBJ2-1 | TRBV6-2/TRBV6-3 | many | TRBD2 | CASSYTPRLSGRGDEQFF | TGTGCCAGCAGTTACACCCCGAGGCTTAGCGGGAGGGGGGATGAGCAGTTCTTC
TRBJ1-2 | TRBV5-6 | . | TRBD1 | CASSYEGARGYGYTF | TGTGCCAGCAGCTATGAGGGGGCGCGAGGGTATGGCTACACCTTC
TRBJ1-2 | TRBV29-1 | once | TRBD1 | CSVDGTGEGYYGYTF | TGCAGCGTTGACGGGACAGGGGAAGGGTACTATGGCTACACCTTC